This TCR beta chain originates from a study of CD8 T cells in Susac syndrome. General study points: There was no clonal expansion in the CD4+ T cell repertoires of Susac syndrome.

This clonotype appeared once. The antigen is undetermined. Reverse transcription of roughly 0.5 to 1 ug RNA was carried out with random hexamers. Coverage of TCR beta CDR3 amplification by immunoSEQ multiplex PCR extended to 54 Vbeta and 13 Jbeta. TCRdb re-derived calls from the immunoSEQ multiplex PCR reads in MiXCR, one entry per CDR3 protein. The profile shows over 150,000 distinct CDR3 sequences, approximately 94% of them singletons. Purification of the CD8+ and CD4+ T cells relied on negative isolation, and TEMRA cells underwent FACS enrichment. Between the trimmed V and J ends, which lost 0 bases and 4 bases, there was a span of 6 bases. Germline CDR1 and CDR2: LGHNA and YNFKEQ. The CDR3 contains 13 residues.

The sequence came from a human donor with Susac syndrome. V usage is TRBV4-2 and J usage is TRBJ2-5; unclear D gene. The sample was CD4+ T cells from PBMCs. The CDR3, as DNA: TGTGCCAGCAGCCAAGAATGGGGAGAGACCCAGTACTTC. Translation: CASSQEWGETQYF.